The clone carrying this T cell receptor (beta chain) was seen more than once but under ten times. Its antigen remains unidentified. This sample was taken from a study of CD8+CD57+ T cells in acquired aplastic anemia. This CDR3 contains 13 residues. Trimming cost V 4 bases and J 10 bases, with 14 bases left between them. Germline V CDR1 and CDR2: DFQATT, SNEGSKA (reference sequence). Template material for TCR beta VDJ and CDR3 profiling consisted of genomic DNA. TCRdb used MiXCR to reprocess the reads, holding one entry per CDR3 protein. The sample has 160,000 or so distinct CDR3 sequences, roughly 50% seen once. All sequencing subjects had displayed CD8+CD57+ cell expansion on flow cytometry. Whole-study findings and limits: The study identified twenty-nine CD8+ CDR3 sequences shared by patients and controls.

Sequencing was performed on sorted CD4+, CD8+, or CD8+CD57+ T cells (not recorded which) from PBMCs. This receptor was taken from a human donor with aplastic anemia. The J gene is TRBJ1-6, the V gene TRBV20-1; perhaps TRBD1 as D (6 bases). CDR3 residues: CSAIQGTWSPLHF. CDR3 in DNA: TGCAGTGCTATACAGGGAACGTGGTCACCCCTCCACTTT.